The 27 T cell receptor beta chains below come from one sample, sequenced in a study of blood T cell repertoires in COVID-19. The assay was immunoSEQ multiplex PCR, and TCRdb's table has in-frame clones only and misses some. The profile shows 270,000 or so clones, around 86% of them singletons. Sequenced sample: PBMCs or T cells enriched from blood (not recorded which). These TCRs come from a woman aged 18-29 years who had recovered from COVID-19.

This clone was seen more than once but under ten times. The genes are TRBV5-1 and TRBJ2-7; 8 nucleotides align to TRBD1. The CDR3 spans 14 residues. Germline V gene sequence: CDR1 SGHRS, CDR2 YFSETQ. V gave up 4 bases and J gave up 3 bases; unmatched junction bases: 6. Written as DNA, the CDR3 is TGCGCCAGCAGCGATAACACAGGGGGCTACGAGCAGTACTTC. Translated: CASSDNTGGYEQYF.

The chain has TRBV27 and TRBJ2-7, with 7 nucleotides matching TRBD1. V was pared by 6 bases and J by 3 bases, with 8 bases of the junction left unmatched. CDR3 size: 14 residues. The germline CDR1 and CDR2 sequences are MNHEY and SMNVEV (reference sequence). The CDR3 bases are TGTGCCAGCAGAATTAGGGGGCCCGGCTACGAGCAGTACTTC. Translated, it gives CASRIRGPGYEQYF.

This clone was recorded once. This chain joins TRBV27 and TRBJ1-2, with a weak D call TRBD1 (5 bases). CDR3 length equals 12 residues. V lost 5 bases, J lost 8 bases, and 12 bases lay in between. Per the germline V gene, CDR1 is MNHEY and CDR2 is SMNVEV (reference sequence). The chain's CDR3 is CASSPSKGGYTF. For the CDR3, the DNA is TGTGCCAGCAGTCCTTCGAAGGGGGGCTACACCTTC.

The V gene is TRBV14, the J gene TRBJ1-1; D is unresolved. Trimming removed 1 base at V and 6 bases at J, with 6 bases between. This CDR3 has 12 residues. Germline CDR1 reads SGHDN; CDR2 reads FVKESK. The CDR3 region has the DNA TGTGCCAGCAGCCAAGTGTCGTCTGAAGCTTTCTTT. It yields the protein CASSQVSSEAFF.

The V call is TRBV29-1, the J call TRBJ2-1; 7 bases line up with TRBD1. Germline V gives CDR1 SQVTM, CDR2 ANQGSEA. CDR3 size: 13 residues. V dropped 8 bases and J dropped 1; count of bases not matched to a gene: 5. CDR3 residues: CSIGQASYNEQFF. In DNA, the CDR3 is TGCAGCATCGGACAGGCTTCCTACAATGAGCAGTTCTTC.

This clone was recorded only once. This chain joins TRBV3-1 (or the pseudogene TRBV3-2) and TRBJ2-5, with 12 bases matching TRBD2. Germline-derived CDR1 and CDR2 are LGHDT and YNNKEL (reference sequence). Germline trimming cut 6 bases from V and 2 bases from J; bases unmatched to any gene: 10. The CDR3 is made up of 17 amino acids. CDR3: CASSSSASGGGQETQYF. As DNA, the CDR3 is TGTGCCAGCAGTTCCTCCGCTAGCGGGGGGGGGCAAGAGACCCAGTACTTC.

The chain is built from TRBV28 and TRBJ1-2, with D maybe TRBD1 (6 bases). The CDR3 covers 15 residues. V lost 4 bases to trimming and J lost 1 base, with 13 bases between them. Germline values: CDR1 MDHEN, CDR2 SYDVKM. CDR3 in amino acids: CASSSLDRLNYGYTF. The CDR3 DNA sequence: TGTGCCAGCAGTTCCCTGGACAGACTTAACTATGGCTACACCTTC.

The chain is built from TRBV6-1 and TRBJ2-7; 10 bases line up with TRBD2. This CDR3 region has 16 residues. CDR1 and CDR2 from the germline V gene are MNHNS and SASEGT. With 1 base clipped from V and 5 bases from J, the junction kept 8 bases outside the gene matches. The CDR3 nucleotides read TGTGCCAGCAGTGAAGTAGCGATAGCGGGAGGAAACGAGCAGTACTTC. The encoded protein is CASSEVAIAGGNEQYF.

The chain uses TRBV27 and TRBJ1-1; D not resolved. This CDR3 contains 13 residues. Germline values: CDR1 MNHEY, CDR2 SMNVEV (reference sequence). The V gene lost 6 bases and the J gene lost 1 base, with 9 bases spanning the gap. In DNA form, the CDR3 reads TGTGCCAGCAGCATCCGGGAGAACACTGAAGCTTTCTTT. Residues: CASSIRENTEAFF.

This clone came up a few times. The chain employs TRBV5-1 and TRBJ2-7; 7 bases map to TRBD1. Trimming removed 4 bases from V and 2 bases from J; junction bases left unmatched: 3. There are 13 residues in the CDR3. The germline V gene encodes CDR1 SGHRS and CDR2 YFSETQ. The CDR3 DNA is TGCGCCAGCAGCCCTCAGGGGGCCTACGAGCAGTACTTC. It specifies CASSPQGAYEQYF.

The V call is TRBV4-3, the J call TRBJ1-3, with 7 positions matching TRBD1. This CDR3 is 15 amino acids long. The germline gives CDR1 LGHNA, CDR2 YSLEER. Losses at the gene ends were 4 bases for V and 0 bases for J; bases not matched to a gene: 3. CDR3 loop: CASSLGQYSGNTIYF. CDR3 coding DNA: TGCGCCAGCAGCCTGGGACAGTACTCTGGAAACACCATATATTTT.

V is TRBV28 and J is TRBJ1-1; TRBD1 is a possible D gene (5 bases). V lost 5 bases, J lost 7 bases, and 17 bases lay in between. CDR1 is MDHEN and CDR2 is SYDVKM in the germline V gene. This CDR3 comprises 14 residues. In nucleotides, the CDR3 is TGTGCCAGCAGTCCTCCCAGGGAATTGGTTGAAGCTTTCTTT. Encoded protein: CASSPPRELVEAFF.

This chain joins TRBV19 and TRBJ2-7; 11 positions agree with TRBD1. V lost 6 bases and J lost 3; bases outside the gene matches: 4. This CDR3 has 14 residues. Germline lookup yields CDR1 LNHDA and CDR2 SQIVND (reference sequence). DNA for the CDR3: TGTGCCAGTAGAGCCGGGACAGGGGGCTACGAGCAGTACTTC. Its translation: CASRAGTGGYEQYF. Supplemented by reference TRBV19 and TRBJ2-7, the full variable domain reads DGGITQSPKYLFRKEGQNVTLSCEQNLNHDAMYWYRQDPGQGLRLIYYSQIVNDFQKGDIAEGYSVSREKKESFPLTVTSAQKNPTAFYLCASRAGTGGYEQYFGPGTRLTVT.

This clone was observed once. The rearrangement links TRBV18 to TRBJ2-3, with TRBD1 identical over 8 bases. Germline V gene data show CDR1 as KGHSH and CDR2 as LQKENI. V shed 1 base, J shed 0 bases, and the junction held 9 bases outside the gene matches. CDR3 size: 18 residues. CDR3 loop: CASSPLSRTGTSTDTQYF. CDR3 bases: TGTGCCAGCTCACCACTATCGAGGACAGGGACTAGCACAGATACGCAGTATTTT.

The gene calls are TRBV24-1 and TRBJ2-3, with TRBD2 matching 9 bases. The CDR3 runs to 15 residues. The trim removed 4 bases at V and 2 bases at J, leaving 3 bases unmatched. CDR1 is KGHDR and CDR2 is SFDVKD in the germline V gene. DNA for the CDR3: TGTGCCACCAGTGAGGGCGGGGGGGTCACAGATACGCAGTATTTT. Translated: CATSEGGGVTDTQYF.

The rearrangement joins TRBV28 to TRBJ1-1; D unresolved. V gave up 2 bases and J gave up 2 bases, with 12 bases separating them. Per germline, CDR1 MDHEN and CDR2 SYDVKM. The CDR3 has 15 amino acids. This CDR3 reads CASSLARETNTEAFF. CDR3 in DNA: TGTGCCAGCAGTTTAGCGCGGGAGACCAACACTGAAGCTTTCTTT.

The rearrangement links TRBV7-8 to TRBJ1-6; the match to TRBD1 covers 7 bases. Germline-derived CDR1 and CDR2 are SGHVS and FQNEAQ. The CDR3 covers 16 residues. Losses at the gene ends were 5 bases for V and 4 bases for J; bases not matched to a gene: 8. CDR3 DNA: TGTGCCAGCAGCATTGGGAGGACAGGTTATAATTCACCCCTCCACTTT. This translates into CASSIGRTGYNSPLHF.

The V call is TRBV2, the J call TRBJ1-4, with no clear D. The CDR3 is 14 residues long. Trimming removed 6 bases at V and 5 bases at J, with 13 bases between. Germline-derived CDR1 and CDR2 are SNHLY and FYNNEI. CDR3: CASRSRTGNEKLFF. Written as DNA, the CDR3 is TGTGCCAGCAGGAGCAGGACGGGGAATGAAAAACTGTTTTTT.

J is TRBJ2-3 and V is TRBV7-9; 9 nucleotides line up with TRBD2. CDR3 length: 16 residues. V lost 0 bases, J lost 4 bases, and 5 bases stayed unmatched. Germline CDR1 SEHNR, CDR2 FQNEAQ (reference sequence). This CDR3 is CASSLAPSGAADTQYF. Written as DNA, the CDR3 is TGTGCCAGCAGCTTAGCTCCTAGCGGGGCCGCAGATACGCAGTATTTT.

This clone was seen once. V and J are TRBV28 and TRBJ2-1; 10 positions match TRBD2. The CDR3 consists of 22 residues. Trimming removed 5 bases from V and 0 bases from J; junction bases left unmatched: 22. Germline-derived CDR1 and CDR2 are MDHEN and SYDVKM. CDR3 nucleotide sequence: TGTGCCAGCAGTACCATTATTTCCGAGGAGCTAGCGGGAGTGTCCTCCTACAATGAGCAGTTCTTC. Amino acid sequence: CASSTIISEELAGVSSYNEQFF.

The rearrangement links TRBV19 to TRBJ1-4, with TRBD1 matching 7 bases. The CDR3 sequence is 14 residues long. Germline V CDR1 and CDR2: LNHDA, SQIVND (reference sequence). The trim removed 6 bases at V and 8 bases at J, leaving 9 bases unmatched. The CDR3 nucleotides are TGTGCCAGTAGCAGACAGGGAAGAGGCGAAAAACTGTTTTTT. Translating it yields CASSRQGRGEKLFF.

This clone turned up a few times. V is TRBV27 and J is TRBJ2-1; D may be TRBD2 (5 bases). The V end lost 7 bases, the J end lost 4 bases, and 14 bases lay between the germline ends. There are 14 residues in the CDR3. Germline CDR1 reads MNHEY; CDR2 reads SMNVEV (reference sequence). The CDR3 sequence is CASTYNPGYNEQFF. For the CDR3, the DNA is TGTGCCAGCACGTATAATCCGGGGTACAATGAGCAGTTCTTC.

The CDR3 DNA sequence: TGTGCCAGCAGGGGGACAGGGTTAGGGACCGGGGAGCTGTTTTTT. Protein sequence: CASRGTGLGTGELFF. The chain has TRBV11-2 and TRBJ2-2, with TRBD1 identical over 9 bases. V was pared by 6 bases and J by 5 bases, with 7 bases of the junction left unmatched. CDR3 length: 15 amino acids. CDR1 is SGHAT, CDR2 FQNNGV, per germline. The full variable domain, with the rest looked up from reference TRBV11-2 and TRBJ2-2, is EAGVAQSPRYKIIEKRQSVAFWCNPISGHATLYWYQQILGQGPKLLIQFQNNGVVDDSQLPKDRFSAERLKGVDSTLKIQPAKLEDSAVYLCASRGTGLGTGELFFGEGSRLTVL.

This chain uses TRBV27 with TRBJ1-1; weak D call: TRBD1 (6 bases). From germline, CDR1 is MNHEY and CDR2 SMNVEV (reference sequence). V was pared by 8 bases and J by 1 base, with 14 bases between. The CDR3 is 14 residues long. The CDR3 here is CASSWGQQNTEAFF. The CDR3 nucleotides read TGTGCCAGCTCCTGGGGACAACAGAACACTGAAGCTTTCTTT.

The J gene is TRBJ2-5, the V gene TRBV7-9, with a tentative D call TRBD1 (5 bases). Germline lookup yields CDR1 SEHNR and CDR2 FQNEAQ (reference sequence). V lost 1 base and J 2 bases, leaving 11 bases between the germline ends. This CDR3 region has 15 residues. CDR3 coding DNA: TGTGCCAGCAGCTTAGGATCAGGACAACAAGAGACCCAGTACTTC. Translated: CASSLGSGQQETQYF.

The chain couples TRBV11-3 to TRBJ2-1, with TRBD2 identical over 12 bases. CDR1 is SGHNT and CDR2 is YENEEA in the germline V gene. CDR3 length equals 14 residues. Trimming cost V 4 bases and J 9 bases; bases outside gene matches: 4. The CDR3: CASSSGLAGSEQFF. The CDR3 DNA reads TGTGCCAGCAGCTCCGGACTAGCGGGATCTGAGCAGTTCTTC.

The CDR3 sequence: CASSPLAGHQDTQYF. In DNA form, the CDR3 reads TGTGCCAGCAGCCCGTTAGCGGGGCATCAAGATACGCAGTATTTT. This sequence joins TRBV9 and TRBJ2-3, with 8 bases fitting TRBD2. Germline trimming cut 4 bases from V and 5 bases from J; bases unmatched to any gene: 9. The germline V gene has CDR1 SGDLS and CDR2 YYNGEE. The CDR3 has 15 amino acids.